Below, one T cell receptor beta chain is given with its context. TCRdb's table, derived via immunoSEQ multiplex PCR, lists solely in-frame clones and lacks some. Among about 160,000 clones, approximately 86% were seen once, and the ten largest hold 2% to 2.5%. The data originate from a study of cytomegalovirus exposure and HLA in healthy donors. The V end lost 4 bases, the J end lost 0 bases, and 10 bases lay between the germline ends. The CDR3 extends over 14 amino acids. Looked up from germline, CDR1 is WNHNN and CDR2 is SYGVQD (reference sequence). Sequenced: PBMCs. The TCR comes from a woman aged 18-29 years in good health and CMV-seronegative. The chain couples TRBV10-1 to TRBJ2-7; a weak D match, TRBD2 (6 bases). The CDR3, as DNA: TGCGCCAGCAGTGGTGGGGGGAGCTCCTACGAGCAGTACTTC. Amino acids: CASSGGGSSYEQYF.